Here is one T cell receptor (beta chain) with its context. What it binds is not known. Germline V CDR1 and CDR2: LGHNA, YSLEER. The germline V and J ends were trimmed by 0 bases and 4 bases, with 23 bases remaining between them. The CDR3 extends over 19 amino acids. Researchers ran the PCR with 60 Vbeta and 13 Jbeta primers. Only in-frame clones appear in the TCRdb table, and some are missing; sequencing was by immunoSEQ multiplex PCR. Among 90,000 to 110,000 clones listed, 78% were seen once. This sample stems from a study of cytomegalovirus exposure and HLA in healthy donors. Overall study findings and caveats: High specificity and sensitivity for cytomegalovirus status were reported for the classifier. The study put under 200 TCR beta chains on its list as cytomegalovirus-associated. The majority of CMV-associated TCR beta chains were reported as apparently HLA-restricted in a later analysis.

Sequencing was carried out using PBMCs. This TCR was sampled from a man younger than 45 in good health and CMV-seronegative. The gene calls are TRBV4-3 and TRBJ2-3; a weak D match, TRBD2 (5 bases). CDR3 nucleotides: TGCGCCAGCAGCCAAGACTTCGGGGTTAGGAGCGGTTACCCAGATACGCAGTATTTT. It translates to CASSQDFGVRSGYPDTQYF.